This T cell receptor beta chain was sequenced for a study of a mutant IDH1 vaccine in newly diagnosed glioma. Study-level points and caveats: A vaccine-induced immune response developed in 93.3% of the patients. Among top peripheral T cell clonotypes, changes seemed unrelated to pseudoprogression.

As regards this clone: Its specificity is not known.

Here immunoSEQ multiplex PCR was the method, and the copy in TCRdb shows in-frame clones only, minus some. The data show around 30,000 clones, about 82% seen once. V lost 3 bases and J lost 6; bases outside the gene matches: 10. CDR3 length: 14 amino acids. The V gene's germline CDR1 is SQVTM and CDR2 ANQGSEA. Time point: week 35, safety follow-up. One vaccine dose held 300 ug of mutant IDH1 20-mer peptide and came with topical imiquimod. There were new WHO grade 3 or 4 astrocytomas in the donors, and these were IDH1-mutant and ATRX-lost. The rearrangement joins TRBV29-1 to TRBJ1-2, with 7 nucleotides matching TRBD1. The receptor was derived from a man aged 40-50 years with glioma. Some clones in this sample may be carry-over from other donors' samples. Material: PBMCs, obtained from a glioma patient whose treatment included an IDH1 peptide vaccine. The CDR3 coding sequence is TGCAGCGTTGACCCAGACAGGGAGGCGGATGGCTACACCTTC. This gives the protein CSVDPDREADGYTF.